Listed here is a single T cell receptor beta chain. The record originates from a study of blood T cell repertoires in COVID-19. Study at large: Sites in the United States, Italy and Spain provided acute and convalescent COVID-19 samples. Sources were T cells, B-cell-depleted T cells, or PBMCs; the material itself was cDNA or gDNA.

Authors' data handling: Cell counts per sample came from amplifying reference gene primers. Data came from immunoSEQ multiplex PCR; TCRdb stores just in-frame clones and leaves some out. That table supplies the V and J calls and clone size; D and trimming were determined from the DNA. This table holds about 300,000 clones, approximately 90% found once. During active infection, Seattle patients enrolled and were then monitored through disease. Germline CDR1 reads KGHSH; CDR2 reads LQKENI. With 3 bases clipped from V and 5 bases from J, the junction kept 5 bases outside the gene matches. This CDR3 comprises 14 residues.

This rearrangement joins TRBV18 to TRBJ2-3; 7 nucleotides line up with TRBD1. The TCR sequence derives from a woman in her twenties or thirties with COVID-19, enrolled during active disease. The sample was peripheral blood. The CDR3 coding sequence is TGTGCCAGCTCACCGCGTACAGGGGAAGATACGCAGTATTTT. It is translated as CASSPRTGEDTQYF.